The 11 T cell receptor beta chains below all came from one sample that was sequenced in a study of early T cells in non-severe SARS-CoV-2 infection. MiXCR, applied by TCRdb to the 5' RACE reads, yields one record per CDR3 protein. The data show around 67,000 distinct CDR3 sequences, around an eighth seen once. The material sequenced was whole blood. These receptors originate from an adult who was a healthcare worker with PCR-confirmed SARS-CoV-2 infection or an uninfected control (not recorded which).

This clonotype came up many times. The gene calls are TRBV20-1 and TRBJ1-1, with TRBD1 matching 9 bases. Trimming took 6 bases from V and 6 from J; bases not matched to a gene: 8. The germline CDR1 and CDR2 sequences are DFQATT and SNEGSKA (reference sequence). This CDR3 comprises 13 residues. CDR3 nucleotides: TGCAGTGCGCTACTCACAGGGGGCTCTGAAGCTTTCTTT. The encoded protein is CSALLTGGSEAFF.

Many counts were recorded for this clonotype. The chain joins TRBV5-4 to TRBJ2-7; TRBD2 is a possible D gene (5 bases). V lost 4 bases and J 0 bases, leaving 8 bases between the germline ends. Per germline, CDR1 SGHNT and CDR2 YYREEE (reference sequence). The CDR3 runs to 13 residues. CDR3 region: CASSLGVSYEQYF. CDR3 nucleotides: TGTGCCAGCAGCCTGGGAGTCTCCTACGAGCAGTACTTC.

This clonotype was found many times. V usage is TRBV5-1 and J usage is TRBJ2-1, with unresolved D. Germline-derived CDR1 and CDR2 are SGHRS and YFSETQ. V lost 0 bases and J 3 bases, leaving 7 bases between the germline ends. The CDR3 totals 14 residues. The CDR3 reads CASSLGYFYNEQFF. CDR3 DNA sequence: TGCGCCAGCAGCTTGGGCTATTTCTACAATGAGCAGTTCTTC.

This clonotype was picked up many times. This chain links TRBV12-3 or TRBV12-4 with TRBJ2-1; D assignment may be TRBD1 or TRBD2 (5 bases each). The CDR3 loop spans 16 amino acids. The germline V and J ends were trimmed by 3 bases and 8 bases, with 20 bases remaining between them. Here the CDR3 DNA reads TGTGCCAGCAGTTTCCCCGGGGCGGCCCCCGCACATGAGCAGTTCTTC. Encoded protein: CASSFPGAAPAHEQFF.

This clonotype was recorded many times. The gene calls are TRBV20-1 and TRBJ2-5, with a tentative D call TRBD2 (5 bases). Per the germline V gene, CDR1 is DFQATT and CDR2 is SNEGSKA (reference sequence). Trimming took off 3 bases at V and 5 bases at J, with 13 bases between the two ends. The CDR3 consists of 13 residues. This CDR3 is CSASYDLAETQYF. CDR3 nucleotide sequence: TGCAGTGCTAGTTACGATTTAGCGGAGACCCAGTACTTC.

This clonotype has at least ten counts. The chain employs TRBV20-1 and TRBJ1-2, with a possible D match to TRBD1 (5 bases). The CDR3 is 14 amino acids. The V gene lost 3 bases and the J gene lost 5 bases, with 16 bases spanning the gap. Germline lookup yields CDR1 DFQATT and CDR2 SNEGSKA (reference sequence). This CDR3 is CSARESGGHYGYTF. The CDR3 DNA sequence: TGCAGTGCTAGGGAGTCGGGCGGACATTATGGCTACACCTTC.

This clonotype was counted many times. The chain couples TRBV20-1 to TRBJ1-1; D possibly corresponds to TRBD1 (6 bases). This CDR3 comprises 15 residues. Trimming pared 0 bases from V and 1 base from J, leaving 12 bases between. Germline V gene sequence: CDR1 DFQATT, CDR2 SNEGSKA (reference sequence). CDR3 region: CSARDSRGANTEAFF. The CDR3 nucleotides are TGCAGTGCTAGAGATAGTCGGGGGGCGAACACTGAAGCTTTCTTT.

This clonotype was recorded many times. The chain couples TRBV29-1 to TRBJ2-2; 7 positions match TRBD2. Germline-derived CDR1 and CDR2 are SQVTM and ANQGSEA. V shed 5 bases and J 1 base; nucleotides not matched to a gene: 7. This CDR3 contains 15 residues. CDR3 protein: CSVTAGDRNTGELFF. The DNA of the CDR3 is TGCAGCGTTACGGCGGGAGACAGGAACACCGGGGAGCTGTTTTTT.

In the case of this clonotype: At one end, the junction sequence differs from germline, possibly due to a read error. This rearrangement joins TRBV29-1 to TRBJ2-7; perhaps TRBD1 as D (6 bases). Looked up from germline, CDR1 is SQVTM and CDR2 is ANQGSEA. This CDR3 region has 13 residues. CDR3 region: CSVETGKGYGQYF. The CDR3 region has the DNA TGCAGCGTTGAAACAGGGAAAGGTTACGGGCAGTACTTC.

This clonotype showed up many times. This rearrangement joins TRBV10-3 to TRBJ2-1, with unresolved D. With 4 bases removed from V and 2 bases from J, the gap between germline ends came to 12 bases. The length of the CDR3 is 15 residues. Germline lookup yields CDR1 ENHRY and CDR2 SYGVKD. This chain's CDR3 is CAISGGYTPYNEQFF. CDR3 nucleotides: TGTGCCATCAGTGGGGGATACACACCCTACAATGAGCAGTTCTTC.

This clonotype showed up many times. V is TRBV7-2 and J is TRBJ2-7, with 11 bases aligning to TRBD2. V dropped 5 bases and J dropped 0; count of bases not matched to a gene: 6. Looked up from germline, CDR1 is SGHTA and CDR2 is FQGNSA. CDR3 length: 16 residues. CDR3 coding DNA: TGTGCCAGCAGCCTCGGACTAGCGGGCCTCTCCTACGAGCAGTACTTC. Translated: CASSLGLAGLSYEQYF.